This TCR beta chain was observed in a study of T cell responses to AZD1222 COVID-19 vaccine. Pooled in the analysis were second doses at about 4 or about 12 weeks. Method: immunoSEQ multiplex PCR; TCRdb's copy keeps in-frame clones and lacks some. This sample has 200,000 or so clones, with 80% to 95% found just once. The CDR3 has 15 amino acids. V was pared by 0 bases and J by 0 bases, with 8 bases between. Looked up from germline, CDR1 is LGHDT and CDR2 is YNNKEL (reference sequence). General observations from the study: Repertoire sampling happened only post peak T cell response. White British donors predominated, females outnumbered males, and clonal diversity was possibly underestimated. Spike-specific TCR breadth and depth both grew after two AZD1222 doses.

This clone was detected only once. Its target is not known. Sequenced material: peripheral blood, taken 28 days after the second AZD1222 dose. This rearrangement joins TRBV3-1 (or the pseudogene TRBV3-2) to TRBJ1-1; D unclear. The receptor was isolated from an adult who received the AZD1222 COVID-19 vaccine. For the CDR3, the DNA is TGTGCCAGCAGCCAAGACTACACCGTGAACACTGAAGCTTTCTTT. This codes for CASSQDYTVNTEAFF.